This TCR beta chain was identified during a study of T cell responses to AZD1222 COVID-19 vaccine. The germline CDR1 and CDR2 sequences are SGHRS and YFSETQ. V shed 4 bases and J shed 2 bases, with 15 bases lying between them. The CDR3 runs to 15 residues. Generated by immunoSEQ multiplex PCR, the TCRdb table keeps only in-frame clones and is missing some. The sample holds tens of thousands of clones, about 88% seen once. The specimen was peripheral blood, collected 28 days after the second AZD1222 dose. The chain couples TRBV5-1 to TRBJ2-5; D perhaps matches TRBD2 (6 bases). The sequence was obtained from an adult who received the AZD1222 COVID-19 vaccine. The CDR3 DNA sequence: TGCGCCAGCAGCCTCGCGGGACGTCTGCAAGAGACCCAGTACTTC. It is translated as CASSLAGRLQETQYF.